This T cell receptor beta chain derives from a study of blood T cell repertoires in COVID-19. Study-level information: T cells, B-cell-depleted T cells, or PBMCs provided the cDNA or gDNA that served as material.

In the original analysis: Reference gene primers were amplified, and this amplification served to estimate nucleated cell counts. The protocol was immunoSEQ multiplex PCR, while the TCRdb copy is restricted to in-frame clones and leaves out a portion. That table is the source of V, J and clone size, and D and trimming were worked out from the DNA. The sample contains 300,000 to 400,000 clones, 88% of which appear only once. Deletions cut 0 bases from V and 5 bases from J, with 6 bases between. Germline assignment: CDR1 SGHDT and CDR2 YYEEEE. This CDR3 is 13 amino acids long. Sequencing was carried out using peripheral blood. This chain uses TRBV5-6 with TRBJ1-5, with a tentative D call TRBD1 (5 bases). The receptor's source is a woman under 40 with COVID-19, enrolled during active disease. This CDR3 is CASSLGGDQPQHF. In DNA form, the CDR3 reads TGTGCCAGCAGCTTGGGGGGCGATCAGCCCCAGCATTTT.